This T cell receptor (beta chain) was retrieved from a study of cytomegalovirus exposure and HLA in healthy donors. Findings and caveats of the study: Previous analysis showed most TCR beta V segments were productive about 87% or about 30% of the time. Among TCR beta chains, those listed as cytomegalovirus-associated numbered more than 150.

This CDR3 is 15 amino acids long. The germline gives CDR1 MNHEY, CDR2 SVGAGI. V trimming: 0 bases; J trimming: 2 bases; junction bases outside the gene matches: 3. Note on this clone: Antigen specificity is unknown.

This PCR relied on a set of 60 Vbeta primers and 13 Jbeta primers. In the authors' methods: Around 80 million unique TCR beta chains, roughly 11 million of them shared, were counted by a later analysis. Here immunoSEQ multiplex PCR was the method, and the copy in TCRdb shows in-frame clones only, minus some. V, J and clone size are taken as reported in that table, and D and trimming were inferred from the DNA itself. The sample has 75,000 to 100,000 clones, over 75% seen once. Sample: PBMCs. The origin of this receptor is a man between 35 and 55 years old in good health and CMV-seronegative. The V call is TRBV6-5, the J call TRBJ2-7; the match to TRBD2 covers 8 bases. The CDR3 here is CASSYSGTRAYEQYF. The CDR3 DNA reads TGTGCCAGCAGTTACTCGGGGACTAGGGCCTACGAGCAGTACTTC.